This entry is about one TCR beta chain. The V end was cut by 5 bases, the J end by 0 bases, with 15 bases between. CDR3 length: 15 residues. CDR1 is GTSNPN and CDR2 is SVGIG in the germline V gene (reference sequence). Some clones are missing from TCRdb's copy, which holds only in-frame ones; the method was immunoSEQ multiplex PCR. The sample has fewer than 120,000 clones, 70% to 90% seen once. This specimen comes from a study of blood T cell repertoires in COVID-19. Material: peripheral blood. The chain couples TRBV30 to TRBJ2-3, with D uncertain. This receptor was identified in a human donor in a cohort sampled during active COVID-19. The CDR3 nucleotides are TGTGCCTGGGGGAAAGCGACCCTTAGCACAGATACGCAGTATTTT. It encodes CAWGKATLSTDTQYF.